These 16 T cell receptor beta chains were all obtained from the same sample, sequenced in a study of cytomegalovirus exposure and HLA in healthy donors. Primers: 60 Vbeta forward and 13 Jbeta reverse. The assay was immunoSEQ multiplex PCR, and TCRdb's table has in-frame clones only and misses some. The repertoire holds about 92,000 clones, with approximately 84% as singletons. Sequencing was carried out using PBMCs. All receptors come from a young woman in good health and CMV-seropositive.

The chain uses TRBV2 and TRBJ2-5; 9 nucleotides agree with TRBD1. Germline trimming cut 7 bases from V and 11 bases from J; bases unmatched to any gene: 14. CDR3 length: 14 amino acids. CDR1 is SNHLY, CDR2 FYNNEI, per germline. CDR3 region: CASTMGQGTREQYF. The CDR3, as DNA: TGTGCCAGCACAATGGGACAGGGAACACGGGAGCAGTACTTC. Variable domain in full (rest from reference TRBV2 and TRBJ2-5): EPEVTQTPSHQVTQMGQEVILRCVPISNHLYFYWYRQILGQKVEFLVSFYNNEISEKSEIFDDQFSVERPDGSNFTLKIRSTKLEDSAMYFCASTMGQGTREQYFGPGTRLLVL.

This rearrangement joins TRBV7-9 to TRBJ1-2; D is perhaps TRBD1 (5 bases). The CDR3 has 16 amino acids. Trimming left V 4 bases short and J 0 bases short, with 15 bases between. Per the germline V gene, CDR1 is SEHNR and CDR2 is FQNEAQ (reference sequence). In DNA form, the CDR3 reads TGTGCCAGCAGCTGGGGCAGGGCGAGCCCTAACTATGGCTACACCTTC. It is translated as CASSWGRASPNYGYTF. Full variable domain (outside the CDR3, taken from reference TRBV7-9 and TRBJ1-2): DTGVSQNPRHKITKRGQNVTFRCDPISEHNRLYWYRQTLGQGPEFLTYFQNEAQLEKSRLLSDRFSAERPKGSFSTLEIQRTEQGDSAMYLCASSWGRASPNYGYTFGSGTRLTVV.

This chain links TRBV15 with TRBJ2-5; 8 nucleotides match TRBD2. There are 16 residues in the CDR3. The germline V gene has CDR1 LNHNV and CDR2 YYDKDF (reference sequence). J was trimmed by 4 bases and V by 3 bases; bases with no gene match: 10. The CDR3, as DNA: TGTGCCACCAGCAGTGGGGGTAGCGGGACGGTAGAGACCCAGTACTTC. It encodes CATSSGGSGTVETQYF.

The CDR3 loop is CASSPTGGTEAFF. Written as DNA, the CDR3 is TGCGCCAGCAGCCCTACAGGGGGCACTGAAGCTTTCTTT. The chain couples TRBV4-1 to TRBJ1-1, with TRBD1 identical over 8 bases. Looked up from germline, CDR1 is MGHRA and CDR2 is YSYEKL. This CDR3 is built from 13 residues. V lost 4 bases and J lost 4; bases outside the gene matches: 2.

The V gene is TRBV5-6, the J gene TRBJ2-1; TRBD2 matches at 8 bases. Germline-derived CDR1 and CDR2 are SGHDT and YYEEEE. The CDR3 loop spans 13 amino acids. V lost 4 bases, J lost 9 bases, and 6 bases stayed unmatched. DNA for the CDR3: TGTGCCAGCAGCCGGCGGGAGGAGGTTGAGCAGTTCTTC. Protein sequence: CASSRREEVEQFF.

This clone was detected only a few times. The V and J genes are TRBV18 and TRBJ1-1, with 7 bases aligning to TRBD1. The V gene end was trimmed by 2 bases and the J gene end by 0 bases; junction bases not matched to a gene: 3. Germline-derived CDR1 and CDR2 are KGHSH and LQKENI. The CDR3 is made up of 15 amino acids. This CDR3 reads CASSPGTEMNTEAFF. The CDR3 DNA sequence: TGTGCCAGCTCACCAGGGACAGAGATGAACACTGAAGCTTTCTTT.

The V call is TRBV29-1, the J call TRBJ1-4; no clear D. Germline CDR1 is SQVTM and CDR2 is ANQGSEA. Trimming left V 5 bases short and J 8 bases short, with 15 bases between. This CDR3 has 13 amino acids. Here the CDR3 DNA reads TGCAGCGTTCCTTGGGGAGCCTGGGAAAAACTGTTTTTT. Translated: CSVPWGAWEKLFF.

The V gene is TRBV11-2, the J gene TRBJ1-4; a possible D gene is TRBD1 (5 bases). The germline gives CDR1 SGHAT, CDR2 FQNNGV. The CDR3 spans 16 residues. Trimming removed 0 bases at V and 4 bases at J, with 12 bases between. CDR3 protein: CASSLEGARLNEKLFF. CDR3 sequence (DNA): TGTGCCAGCAGCTTAGAAGGGGCCCGTCTTAATGAAAAACTGTTTTTT.

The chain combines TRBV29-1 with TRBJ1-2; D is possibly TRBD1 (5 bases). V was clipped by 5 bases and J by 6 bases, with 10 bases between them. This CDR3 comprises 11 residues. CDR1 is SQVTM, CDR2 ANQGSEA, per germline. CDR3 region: CSVRQNHGYTF. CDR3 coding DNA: TGCAGCGTTCGACAGAACCATGGCTACACCTTC.

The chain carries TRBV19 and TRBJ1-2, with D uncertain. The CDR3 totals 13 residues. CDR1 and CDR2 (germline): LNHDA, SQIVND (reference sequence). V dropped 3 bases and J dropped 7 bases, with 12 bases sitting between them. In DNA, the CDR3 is TGTGCCAGTAGTATTCCGGGGTGGAGTGGCTACACCTTC. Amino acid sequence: CASSIPGWSGYTF.

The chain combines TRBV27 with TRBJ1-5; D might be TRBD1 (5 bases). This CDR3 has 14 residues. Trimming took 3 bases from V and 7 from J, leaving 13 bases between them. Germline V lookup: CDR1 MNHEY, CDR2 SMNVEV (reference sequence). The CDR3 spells CASSFQGAGQPQHF. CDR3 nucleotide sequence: TGTGCCAGCAGTTTTCAAGGGGCAGGACAGCCCCAGCATTTT.

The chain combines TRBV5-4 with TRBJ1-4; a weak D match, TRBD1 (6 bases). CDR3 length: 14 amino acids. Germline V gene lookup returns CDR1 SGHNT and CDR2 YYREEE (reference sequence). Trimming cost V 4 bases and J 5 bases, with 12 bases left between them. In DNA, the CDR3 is TGTGCCAGCAGCAAACAGGGCGGGAATGAAAAACTGTTTTTT. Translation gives CASSKQGGNEKLFF.

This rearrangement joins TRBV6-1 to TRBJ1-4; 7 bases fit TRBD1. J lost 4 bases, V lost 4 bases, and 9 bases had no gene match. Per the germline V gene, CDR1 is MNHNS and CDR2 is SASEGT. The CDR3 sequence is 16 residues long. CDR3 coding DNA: TGTGCCAGCAGTGTTCGAGGGGGCGCCGTTAATGAAAAACTGTTTTTT. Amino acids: CASSVRGGAVNEKLFF.

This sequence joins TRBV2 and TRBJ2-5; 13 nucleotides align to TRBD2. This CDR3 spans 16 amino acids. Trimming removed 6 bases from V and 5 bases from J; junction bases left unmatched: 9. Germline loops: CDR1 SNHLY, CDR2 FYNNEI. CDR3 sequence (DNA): TGTGCCAGCAGAGCCCTGGGACTAGCGGGATTTGAGACCCAGTACTTC. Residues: CASRALGLAGFETQYF.

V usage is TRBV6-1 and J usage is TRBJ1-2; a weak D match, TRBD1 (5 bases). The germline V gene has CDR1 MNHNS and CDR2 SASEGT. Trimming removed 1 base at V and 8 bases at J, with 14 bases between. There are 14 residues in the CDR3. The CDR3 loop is CASSEGAGFRGYTF. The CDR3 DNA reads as TGTGCCAGCAGTGAAGGGGCAGGGTTCAGAGGCTACACCTTC.

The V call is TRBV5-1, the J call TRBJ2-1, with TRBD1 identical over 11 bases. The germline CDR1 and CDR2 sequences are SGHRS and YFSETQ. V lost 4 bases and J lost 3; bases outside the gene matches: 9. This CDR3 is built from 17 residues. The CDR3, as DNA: TGCGCCAGCAGCCAGGTTTGGACAGGGGGCAGCTACAATGAGCAGTTCTTC. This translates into CASSQVWTGGSYNEQFF.